A selection of T cell receptor beta chains follows, all from one sample in a study of post-analysis software for immune sequencing data. Via MiXCR, TCRdb re-called the PCR reads, giving one row per CDR3 protein. The repertoire holds 800,000 to 950,000 distinct CDR3 sequences, roughly 50% seen once, with about 4.8% in the top ten. Source material: blood. Every receptor here comes from a girl aged 10-17 years with multiple sclerosis. Each CDR3 is given with its conserved first and last residue. Fields, in order: V gene, D gene, clone size, J gene, CDR3 protein, CDR3 DNA. A D gene is named only where the DNA matches it firmly. Size tells how often a clone was seen (once, few, many) or the class of an expanded clone, and some rows leave it out.

TRBV18,.,.,TRBJ2-1,CASSPQMIPGDEQFF,TGTGCCAGCTCACCACAAATGATCCCCGGTGATGAGCAGTTCTTC
TRBV12-3/TRBV12-4,.,.,TRBJ2-3,CASSLDNTDTQYF,TGTGCCAGCAGTTTAGACAACACAGATACGCAGTATTTT
TRBV7-9,TRBD1,.,TRBJ2-3,CASSGHRGADTQYF,TGTGCCAGCAGCGGGCACAGGGGCGCAGATACGCAGTATTTT
TRBV7-3,.,.,TRBJ2-1,CASSLSVLAEQFF,TGTGCCAGCAGCTTATCGGTCCTAGCCGAGCAGTTCTTC
TRBV6-1,.,.,TRBJ1-2,CASSEWAGARAHGYTF,TGTGCCAGCAGTGAATGGGCCGGGGCCCGAGCCCATGGCTACACCTTC
TRBV20-1,.,few,TRBJ1-2,CSARGRGGDYGYTF,TGCAGTGCTAGGGGCCGGGGCGGGGACTATGGCTACACCTTC
TRBV5-1,.,.,TRBJ2-3,CASSPAASRADTQYF,TGCGCCAGCAGCCCGGCGGCCAGCAGAGCAGATACGCAGTATTTT
TRBV6-2/TRBV6-3,TRBD2,few,TRBJ2-1,CASSYARTSSPWYEQFF,TGTGCCAGCAGTTACGCCCGGACTAGCTCCCCATGGTATGAGCAGTTCTTC
TRBV12-3/TRBV12-4,.,.,TRBJ2-7,CASSSGVFYEQYF,TGTGCCAGCAGTTCAGGGGTTTTCTACGAGCAGTACTTC
TRBV6-5,TRBD2,few,TRBJ2-7,CASSYSPGREMSEQYF,TGTGCCAGCAGTTACTCACCGGGGCGGGAGATGAGCGAGCAGTACTTC
TRBV20-1,.,few,TRBJ2-4,CSVGSSPIAKNIQYF,TGCAGTGTTGGGTCCAGCCCGATAGCCAAAAACATTCAGTACTTC
TRBV7-7,.,few,TRBJ2-5,CASSLFDSQETQYF,TGTGCCAGCAGCTTATTTGACAGCCAAGAGACCCAGTACTTC
TRBV29-1,.,.,TRBJ2-1,CSVVGHLSSYNEQFF,TGCAGCGTTGTCGGTCACCTAAGCTCCTACAATGAGCAGTTCTTC
TRBV5-4,.,.,TRBJ2-2,CAIYPNTGELFF,TGTGCCATATACCCGAACACCGGGGAGCTGTTTTTT
TRBV9,TRBD2,once,TRBJ2-1,CASSLGLAGLPRDYNEQFF,TGTGCCAGCAGCCTTGGACTAGCGGGACTCCCTAGGGATTACAATGAGCAGTTCTTC
TRBV5-1,.,.,TRBJ1-1,CASSLLTGRFSEAFF,TGCGCCAGCAGCTTACTAACGGGACGTTTTTCCGAAGCTTTCTTT
TRBV7-3,TRBD2,.,TRBJ2-7,CASSPGLAGGNEQYF,TGTGCCAGCAGCCCCGGACTAGCGGGAGGGAATGAGCAGTACTTC
TRBV29-1,.,few,TRBJ2-7,CSVGPGEQYF,TGCAGCGTCGGCCCCGGCGAGCAGTACTTC
TRBV9,.,.,TRBJ1-2,CASETPGVDYGYTF,TGTGCCAGCGAGACGCCGGGGGTTGACTATGGCTACACCTTC
TRBV27,.,.,TRBJ2-4,CASSWVLGNIQYF,TGTGCCAGCAGTTGGGTGTTGGGAAACATTCAGTACTTC
TRBV20-1,TRBD2,.,TRBJ2-3,CSAASLGLAATDTQYF,TGCAGTGCTGCCTCGTTGGGACTAGCGGCCACAGATACGCAGTATTTT
TRBV29-1,.,few,TRBJ2-1,CSVGRIGPEGDEQFF,TGCAGCGTTGGACGAATAGGGCCGGAGGGGGATGAGCAGTTCTTC
TRBV3-1,.,.,TRBJ2-3,CASSQEGWAGTDTQYF,TGTGCCAGCAGCCAAGAAGGCTGGGCAGGCACAGATACGCAGTATTTT
TRBV21-1,.,.,TRBJ1-6,CASSKKRTGWNSPLHF,TGTGCCAGCAGCAAAAAGAGGACAGGCTGGAATTCACCCCTCCACTTT
TRBV29-1,.,.,TRBJ1-2,CSVEGPTGYTF,TGCAGCGTTGAAGGGCCCACTGGCTACACCTTC
TRBV5-1,TRBD1,.,TRBJ2-1,CASSWDPGTGTNEQFF,TGCGCCAGCAGCTGGGACCCCGGGACAGGGACCAATGAGCAGTTCTTC
TRBV12-3/TRBV12-4,.,.,TRBJ2-7,CASSLGSTALEQYF,TGTGCCAGCAGCCTCGGCTCGACTGCTCTCGAGCAGTACTTC
TRBV12-3/TRBV12-4,.,many,TRBJ1-6,CASSFNSPLHF,TGTGCCAGCAGCTTTAATTCACCCCTCCACTTT
TRBV5-1,TRBD1,.,TRBJ2-4,CASSPDGQGKRTLAAKNIQYF,TGCGCCAGCAGCCCGGATGGACAGGGAAAAAGAACCCTAGCGGCCAAAAACATTCAGTACTTC
TRBV21-1,.,.,TRBJ2-5,CASGGTGLGQETQYF,TGTGCCAGCGGGGGGACAGGCCTCGGCCAAGAGACCCAGTACTTC
TRBV6-5,TRBD1,.,TRBJ2-6,CASRQQGARGANVLTF,TGTGCCAGCAGGCAACAGGGGGCGCGGGGGGCCAACGTCCTGACTTTC
TRBV10-3,.,few,TRBJ2-7,CAISEPRGEKYF,TGTGCCATCAGTGAGCCTAGGGGGGAGAAGTACTTC
TRBV7-9,.,.,TRBJ2-6,CASSPLRSPFSSGANVLTF,TGTGCCAGCAGCCCCCTCCGGTCCCCCTTTAGCTCTGGGGCCAACGTCCTGACTTTC
TRBV6-2/TRBV6-3,.,.,TRBJ2-7,CATEDYYEQYF,TGTGCCACCGAGGACTACTACGAGCAGTACTTC
TRBV5-1,TRBD1,.,TRBJ2-7,CASSSRQGANEQYF,TGCGCCAGCAGCTCTCGACAGGGGGCCAACGAGCAGTACTTC
TRBV12-3/TRBV12-4,.,.,TRBJ1-4,CASSFGQGPNEKLFF,TGTGCCAGCAGTTTTGGGCAGGGACCTAATGAAAAACTGTTTTTT
TRBV7-9,.,few,TRBJ2-7,CASSSGAADPYEQYF,TGTGCCAGCAGCTCTGGGGCGGCGGACCCGTACGAGCAGTACTTC
TRBV2,.,.,TRBJ1-2,CASTEPGRSYGYTF,TGTGCCAGCACTGAGCCGGGACGGAGCTATGGCTACACCTTC
TRBV20-1,.,.,TRBJ2-7,CSARDQGISSYEQYF,TGCAGTGCTAGGGACCAAGGGATATCCTCCTACGAGCAGTACTTC
TRBV7-9,.,.,TRBJ2-3,CATVSDTQYF,TGTGCCACCGTTTCAGATACGCAGTATTTT
TRBV29-1,TRBD1,.,TRBJ1-1,CSAHAQGGTEAFF,TGCAGCGCCCATGCACAGGGGGGCACTGAAGCTTTCTTT
TRBV7-9,.,.,TRBJ2-5,CASSQPGTEQETQYF,TGTGCCAGCAGCCAACCCGGGACGGAACAAGAGACCCAGTACTTC
TRBV20-1,.,.,TRBJ1-1,CSAALGGNTEAFF,TGCAGTGCTGCCCTGGGGGGGAACACTGAAGCTTTCTTT
TRBV2,.,few,TRBJ2-7,CASSEGGTYEQYF,TGTGCCAGCAGTGAAGGGGGCACCTACGAGCAGTACTTC
TRBV29-1,TRBD2,.,TRBJ2-1,CSVDLRLAGRSYNEQFF,TGCAGCGTTGACCTAAGGCTAGCGGGCCGCTCCTACAATGAGCAGTTCTTC
TRBV20-1,TRBD2,.,TRBJ2-3,CSARPPSGGSTDTQYF,TGCAGTGCTAGACCCCCTAGCGGGGGTAGCACAGATACGCAGTATTTT
TRBV15,.,.,TRBJ2-7,CATSREDRLYEQYF,TGTGCCACCAGCAGAGAAGACCGCCTCTACGAGCAGTACTTC
TRBV5-1,.,.,TRBJ2-7,CASSLKGSEQYF,TGCGCCAGCAGCTTAAAGGGGAGCGAGCAGTACTTC
TRBV19,TRBD1,once,TRBJ1-5,CASSTDRVYYQPQHF,TGTGCCAGTAGTACCGACAGGGTCTACTATCAGCCCCAGCATTTT
TRBV24-1,TRBD2,.,TRBJ2-6,CATSDNFGLAEPSGANVLTF,TGTGCCACCAGTGACAACTTTGGACTAGCGGAGCCCTCTGGGGCCAACGTCCTGACTTTC
TRBV6-5,.,few,TRBJ2-7,CASRATSYEQYF,TGTGCCAGCAGAGCAACAAGCTACGAGCAGTACTTC
TRBV6-6,TRBD1,.,TRBJ1-2,CTSSRDRADYGYTF,TGTACCAGCAGTAGGGACAGGGCCGACTATGGCTACACCTTC
TRBV3-1,TRBD2,few,TRBJ2-1,CASSPTRLAGAGGQFF,TGTGCCAGCAGTCCTACGCGACTAGCGGGGGCCGGGGGGCAGTTCTTC
TRBV5-4,.,few,TRBJ2-3,CASSFGGWDTQYF,TGTGCCAGCAGCTTTGGGGGATGGGATACGCAGTATTTT
TRBV20-1,.,.,TRBJ2-1,CSASLRYNEQFF,TGCAGTGCTAGCCTGAGGTACAATGAGCAGTTCTTC